The rows below give T cell receptor beta chains drawn from one sample of a study of blood T cell repertoires in COVID-19. The data were produced by immunoSEQ multiplex PCR, yet TCRdb's version contains in-frame clones alone and is incomplete. The table records roughly 240,000 clones, 70% to 90% of them present only once. Sequenced: PBMCs or T cells enriched from blood (not recorded which). The receptors originated from a man aged 50 to 59 who had been exposed to COVID-19. Both conserved end residues are part of each CDR3.

>TRBJ1-5|TRBV19
CASSPWQGHQPQHF
>TRBJ1-2|TRBV6-5
CASSSAGRLYGYTF
>TRBJ2-7|TRBV9
CASSNAQGQDEQYF
>TRBJ1-2|TRBV6-5
CASSYRPIGGYTF
>TRBJ2-5|TRBV18
CASSPGTPYQETQYF
>TRBJ1-6|TRBV5-1
CASSYDYPGGYNSPLHF
>TRBJ1-1|TRBV28
CASSEWRAENTEAFF
>TRBJ1-5|TRBV21-1
CASSPRDPETNQPQHF
>TRBJ1-1|TRBV5-4
CASSSGRTMNTEAFF
>TRBJ2-3|TRBV9
CASSEGVAGEYTQYF
>TRBJ2-1|TRBV20-1
CSASKLAGVNEQFF
>TRBJ1-1|TRBV14
CASSQGQGVRAFF
>TRBJ2-3|TRBV28
CASSLSGGPSTDTQYF
>TRBJ1-5|TRBV12-5
CASGLVGYNQPQHF
>TRBJ1-4|TRBV3-1/TRBV3-2
CASSQGGPEKLFF
>TRBJ2-5|TRBV20-1
CSAGTSETQYF
>TRBJ1-1|TRBV7-9
CASSSDRAVAFF
>TRBJ2-7|TRBV7-2
CASSHDRTTFYEQYF
>TRBJ1-1|TRBV5-4
CASSLDSNTEAFF
>TRBJ1-1|TRBV2
CASSEDSNEAFF
>TRBJ2-1|TRBV5-1
CASSPRAGDLEQFF
>TRBJ1-5|TRBV5-1
CASSPGGGGNQPQHF
>TRBJ1-4|TRBV5-1
CASSLRSAEDGKLFF
>TRBJ1-2|TRBV27
CASSLSQGYYGYTF
>TRBJ1-1|TRBV2
CASKQVSEAFF
>TRBJ1-4|TRBV12-3/TRBV12-4
CASRRGNNEKLFF
>TRBJ2-1|TRBV4-2
CASRTSGTGADEQFF
>TRBJ2-7|TRBV19
CASSGRRGVSYEQYF
>TRBJ1-2|TRBV18
CASSPPPTQGLHYGYTF
>TRBJ1-1|TRBV6-5
CASTRDSYTEAFF
>TRBJ1-1|TRBV7-2
CASSNFGLVTEAFF
>TRBJ2-1|TRBV7-9
CASSFPARLAYNEQFF
>TRBJ2-3|TRBV5-1
CASSRDRSNTPDTQYF
>TRBJ2-1|TRBV6-5
CASRGTGGEQEVF
>TRBJ1-4|TRBV2
CASRETGGIEKLFF
>TRBJ1-2|TRBV28
CASISSLLAGYTF
>TRBJ1-1|TRBV27
CASSLGRVGEAFF
>TRBJ1-1|TRBV6-5
CASSLEGVEAFF
>TRBJ2-7|TRBV6-5
CASRVTGGSSYEQYF
>TRBJ2-1|TRBV19
CASSIELLAGGVLEQFF
>TRBJ2-2|TRBV28
CASNYSPRGPGELFF
>TRBJ1-1|TRBV7-2
CASSSSNFLLTEAFF
>TRBJ2-7|TRBV13
CASSSTSGVEQYF
>TRBJ1-1|TRBV13
CASSLDRENTEAFF
>TRBJ1-2|TRBV28
CASSSRMRVLDYGYTF
>TRBJ1-1|TRBV24-1
CATSDVAHRAFF
>TRBJ1-2|TRBV28
CASITGDISYGYTF
>TRBJ1-6|TRBV5-1
CASSLAGVRSPLHF
>TRBJ2-7|TRBV11-2
CASSSGQTYEQYF